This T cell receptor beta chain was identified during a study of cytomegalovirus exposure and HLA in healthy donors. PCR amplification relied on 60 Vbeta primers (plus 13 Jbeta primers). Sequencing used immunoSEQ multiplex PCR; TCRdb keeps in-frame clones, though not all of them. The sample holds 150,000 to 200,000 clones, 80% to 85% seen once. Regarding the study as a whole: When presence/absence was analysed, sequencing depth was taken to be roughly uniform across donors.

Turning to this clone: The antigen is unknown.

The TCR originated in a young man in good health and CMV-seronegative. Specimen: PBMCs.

The DNA of the CDR3 is TGTGCCAGCAGCCTTAGTTTTCAGAACACCGGGGAGCTGTTTTTT. Translated, it gives CASSLSFQNTGELFF. The V gene is TRBV6-5, the J gene TRBJ2-2, with D unclear. The germline gives CDR1 MNHEY, CDR2 SVGAGI. This CDR3 spans 15 amino acids. Trimming left V 6 bases short and J 1 base short, with 12 bases between.